The present TCR beta chain was sequenced within a study of T cell responses to AZD1222 COVID-19 vaccine. Study results and caveats: Clonal diversity was possibly underestimated; the donors were predominantly white British and more often female.

Turning to this clone: Its antigen is unknown.

Germline V gene sequence: CDR1 GTSNPN, CDR2 SVGIG (reference sequence). Trimming stripped 0 bases from V and 1 base from J, with 18 bases between. The CDR3 is made up of 17 amino acids. Assay: immunoSEQ multiplex PCR; the TCRdb copy retains only in-frame clones and omits some. This table holds some 100,000 clones, around nine tenths found once. The rearrangement uses TRBV30 and TRBJ1-1; perhaps TRBD1 as D (5 bases). The specimen comprised peripheral blood, sampled 28 days after the second AZD1222 dose. The TCR comes from an adult who received the AZD1222 COVID-19 vaccine. Here the CDR3 reads CAWSVGAGPKSNTEAFF. DNA of the CDR3: TGTGCCTGGAGTGTAGGCGCAGGGCCCAAATCGAACACTGAAGCTTTCTTT.